This section outlines one T cell receptor beta chain sequence together with its context. The entry originates in a study of blood T cell repertoires in COVID-19. Turning to the study itself: There were acute and convalescent COVID-19 samples, and they came from the United States, Italy and Spain. Nucleic acid was either cDNA or gDNA, and it came from T cells, B-cell-depleted T cells, or PBMCs.

Authors' methods: Nucleated cell counts were estimated from reference gene primer amplification. Generated by immunoSEQ multiplex PCR, the TCRdb table keeps only in-frame clones and is missing some. That table supplies the V and J calls and clone size; D and trimming were determined from the DNA. The sample yields 150,000 or so clones, around nine tenths seen once. Sequencing was performed on peripheral blood. This receptor was identified in a human donor in a cohort sampled during active COVID-19.

CDR3 in amino acids: CASSQVRSTGELFF. CDR3 coding DNA: TGTGCCAGCAGCCAAGTTCGGAGCACCGGGGAGCTGTTTTTT. The chain links TRBV3-1 (or the pseudogene TRBV3-2) to TRBJ2-2; no clear D. The length of the CDR3 is 14 residues. Germline V gives CDR1 LGHDT, CDR2 YNNKEL (reference sequence). The V gene lost 1 base and the J gene lost 4 bases, with 7 bases spanning the gap.